Listed below are T cell receptor beta chains from one sample, sequenced in a study of blood T cell repertoires in COVID-19. Profiling relied on immunoSEQ multiplex PCR, and the TCRdb table lists in-frame clones only, not all of them. The table lists 100,000 or so clones, roughly 86% of them singletons, with about a tenth in the top ten. Material for sequencing was peripheral blood. These TCRs come from a man aged 35 to 55 with active or convalescent COVID-19. CDR3s include the opening cysteine and the closing phenylalanine or tryptophan. A D gene is named only where the DNA matches it firmly. The listing skips clone size in some rows; elsewhere it reads once, few, many or a size class.

V gene,D gene,clone size,J gene,CDR3 protein,CDR3 DNA
TRBV3-1/TRBV3-2,-,-,TRBJ2-6,CASSQFGGANVLTF,TGTGCCAGCAGCCAATTTGGCGGGGCCAACGTCCTGACTTTC
TRBV19,-,-,TRBJ1-4,CASMGFQATNEKLFF,TGTGCCAGTATGGGCTTCCAGGCAACTAATGAAAAACTGTTTTTT
TRBV11-2,TRBD2,-,TRBJ2-7,CASSSLFTSGGPSYEQYF,TGTGCCAGCAGCTCCCTCTTCACTAGCGGGGGGCCTTCCTACGAGCAGTACTTC
TRBV4-2,-,-,TRBJ1-1,CASSLDPGNTEAFF,TGTGCCAGCAGCCTTGACCCGGGGAACACTGAAGCTTTCTTT
TRBV4-3,TRBD1,-,TRBJ1-4,CASSQEDRGGEKLFF,TGCGCCAGCAGCCAAGAGGACAGGGGCGGCGAAAAACTGTTTTTT
TRBV21-1,-,once,TRBJ1-6,CASSKRGSPLHF,TGTGCCAGCAGCAAGCGGGGTTCACCCCTCCACTTT
TRBV5-1,TRBD1,-,TRBJ1-1,CASSFTGGPNTEAFF,TGCGCCAGCAGCTTTACAGGGGGTCCTAACACTGAAGCTTTCTTT
TRBV5-4,-,-,TRBJ2-2,CASSLGPRGGTGELFF,TGTGCCAGCAGTTTGGGTCCGAGGGGGGGCACCGGGGAGCTGTTTTTT
TRBV3-1/TRBV3-2,-,-,TRBJ1-3,CASSQESGSGNTIYF,TGTGCCAGCAGCCAAGAGTCCGGGTCGGGAAACACCATATATTTT
TRBV27,TRBD2,-,TRBJ2-1,CASSLRGSSYNEQFF,TGTGCCAGCAGTTTGCGGGGGAGCTCCTACAATGAGCAGTTCTTC
TRBV11-3,TRBD2,-,TRBJ2-7,CASSPRTGTSGSYEQYF,TGTGCCAGCAGCCCGCGGACCGGGACTAGCGGTTCCTACGAGCAGTACTTC
TRBV3-1/TRBV3-2,TRBD2,-,TRBJ2-7,CASSQKSLGTSGYEQYF,TGTGCCAGCAGTCAAAAATCTCTCGGGACTAGCGGCTACGAGCAGTACTTC
TRBV5-1,-,-,TRBJ2-7,CASSSTGKLYEQYF,TGCGCCAGCAGCTCTACGGGAAAACTCTACGAGCAGTACTTC
TRBV19,TRBD1,-,TRBJ1-5,CASTTTGSDQPQHF,TGTGCCAGTACCACGACAGGGTCAGATCAGCCCCAGCATTTT
TRBV27,TRBD1,-,TRBJ1-2,CASRPSGTGYGYTF,TGTGCCAGCAGGCCCTCCGGGACAGGCTACGGCTACACCTTC
TRBV19,TRBD2,-,TRBJ2-1,CASSIEDSGGHYNEQFF,TGTGCCAGTAGTATTGAGGATAGCGGGGGCCATTACAATGAGCAGTTCTTC
TRBV16,-,once,TRBJ2-7,CASSHPGTSTYEQYF,TGTGCCAGCAGCCACCCCGGGACTTCCACCTACGAGCAGTACTTC
TRBV9,-,-,TRBJ2-1,CASSVARTVNNEQFF,TGTGCCAGCAGCGTAGCAAGGACAGTCAACAATGAGCAGTTCTTC
TRBV3-1/TRBV3-2,TRBD1,-,TRBJ1-5,CASSQKGTGGNQPQHF,TGTGCCAGCAGCCAAAAAGGGACAGGAGGCAATCAGCCCCAGCATTTT
TRBV3-1/TRBV3-2,-,-,TRBJ2-7,CASSRGAEQYF,TGTGCCAGCAGCCGAGGAGCGGAGCAGTACTTC
TRBV19,TRBD1,-,TRBJ1-1,CASTPHRDRGLNTEAFF,TGTGCCAGTACCCCACACCGGGACAGGGGGCTGAACACTGAAGCTTTCTTT
TRBV12-1,-,-,TRBJ1-4,CARLHGEGPGKEGEKLFF,TGTGCCCGCCTACACGGGGAGGGACCGGGAAAGGAAGGTGAAAAACTGTTTTTT
TRBV7-5,-,-,TRBJ2-7,CVRSLKLGGIHEQYF,TGTGTCAGAAGCTTAAAGTTAGGGGGAATCCACGAGCAGTACTTC
TRBV6-5,-,-,TRBJ1-4,CASSWGVATNEKLFF,TGTGCCAGCAGTTGGGGGGTTGCAACTAATGAAAAACTGTTTTTT
TRBV7-6,-,-,TRBJ2-5,CASSYRAGVQETQYF,TGTGCCAGCAGCTATAGAGCCGGGGTCCAAGAGACCCAGTACTTC
TRBV20-1,TRBD2,once,TRBJ2-1,CSASPLAGVRQFF,TGCAGTGCTAGTCCACTAGCGGGGGTGCGGCAGTTCTTC
TRBV6-6,TRBD2,once,TRBJ2-3,CASTRGTSGGTDTQYF,TGTGCCAGCACCCGAGGGACTAGCGGGGGCACAGATACGCAGTATTTT
TRBV9,TRBD2,-,TRBJ2-5,CASSVGGAGGPSETQYF,TGTGCCAGCAGCGTAGGCGGTGCGGGGGGGCCGTCAGAGACCCAGTACTTC
TRBV9,-,-,TRBJ2-7,CASSAYREKSYEQYF,TGTGCCAGCAGCGCCTACAGGGAGAAAAGCTACGAGCAGTACTTC
TRBV6-5,-,-,TRBJ1-3,CASSYSSRDSGNTIYF,TGTGCCAGCAGTTACTCGAGTCGAGACTCTGGAAACACCATATATTTT
TRBV6-1,TRBD1,once,TRBJ1-5,CASSLPTGLQPQHF,TGTGCCAGCAGTTTACCGACAGGGTTGCAGCCCCAGCATTTT
TRBV7-9,-,-,TRBJ1-1,CASSLGSGAEAFF,TGTGCCAGCAGCTTAGGGTCAGGGGCTGAAGCTTTCTTT
TRBV12-3/TRBV12-4,-,-,TRBJ2-5,CASKGQGWETQYF,TGTGCCAGCAAAGGTCAGGGGTGGGAGACCCAGTACTTC
TRBV7-2,-,-,TRBJ1-5,CASSVHGDQPQHF,TGTGCCAGCTCCGTTCACGGGGATCAGCCCCAGCATTTT
TRBV9,-,-,TRBJ1-1,CASSRQSNTEAFF,TGTGCCAGCAGCCGACAGAGTAACACTGAAGCTTTCTTT
TRBV7-3,-,-,TRBJ2-3,CASSPDRSTDTQYF,TGTGCCAGCAGCCCAGACAGGAGCACAGATACGCAGTATTTT
TRBV9,-,-,TRBJ2-1,CASSVVGNNEQFF,TGTGCCAGCAGCGTGGTCGGGAACAATGAGCAGTTCTTC
TRBV11-3,-,-,TRBJ2-7,CASSLGQKNEQYF,TGTGCCAGCAGCTTAGGACAGAAGAACGAGCAGTACTTC
TRBV5-1,-,-,TRBJ1-1,CASSLRGLNTEAFF,TGCGCCAGCAGCTTGAGGGGATTGAACACTGAAGCTTTCTTT
TRBV11-2,-,-,TRBJ1-1,CASSLKELNTEAFF,TGTGCCAGCAGCTTAAAGGAGTTGAACACTGAAGCTTTCTTT
TRBV5-5,-,-,TRBJ1-6,CASSAGIINSPLHF,TGTGCCAGCAGTGCAGGGATAATTAATTCACCCCTCCACTTT
TRBV6-1,-,-,TRBJ1-5,CASSDGGGNQPQHF,TGTGCCAGCAGTGACGGGGGGGGCAATCAGCCCCAGCATTTT
TRBV6-2/TRBV6-3,-,-,TRBJ2-3,CASSYLLFTDTQYF,TGTGCCAGCAGTTACCTCCTGTTCACAGATACGCAGTATTTT
TRBV7-2,-,-,TRBJ2-5,CASSSPPAYGTQYF,TGTGCCAGCAGCTCCCCCCCCGCCTACGGGACCCAGTACTTC
TRBV4-2,TRBD2,-,TRBJ2-1,CASSQPLAGGQNEQFF,TGTGCCAGCAGCCAACCCCTAGCGGGGGGGCAAAATGAGCAGTTCTTC
TRBV11-2,TRBD2,-,TRBJ2-1,CASRGVAGGQGEQFF,TGTGCCAGCAGGGGCGTAGCGGGGGGGCAAGGTGAGCAGTTCTTC
TRBV5-1,-,-,TRBJ1-1,CASSYRITEMNTEAFF,TGCGCCAGCAGCTACCGCATTACAGAGATGAACACTGAAGCTTTCTTT
TRBV3-1/TRBV3-2,-,-,TRBJ1-1,CASSQAAAHTEAFF,TGTGCCAGCAGCCAAGCCGCGGCCCACACTGAAGCTTTCTTT
TRBV5-4,TRBD1,-,TRBJ1-3,CASSLQGASGNTIYF,TGTGCCAGCAGCCTACAGGGGGCCTCTGGAAACACCATATATTTT
TRBV7-3,TRBD1,once,TRBJ2-3,CASSSGQGRADTQYF,TGTGCCAGCAGCTCCGGACAGGGTCGGGCAGATACGCAGTATTTT
TRBV29-1,TRBD2,once,TRBJ2-3,CSVEDNTSGGAGDTQYF,TGCAGCGTTGAAGATAATACTAGCGGGGGGGCCGGAGATACGCAGTATTTT